The rows below give T cell receptor beta chains drawn from one sample of a study of OX40 agonist ivuxolimab in advanced cancers. Clones were sequenced by immunoSEQ multiplex PCR, and TCRdb holds only the in-frame ones, with some missing. The sample lists approximately 70,000 clones, roughly nine tenths occurring once. This specimen consisted of CD4+ or CD8+ T cells sorted from blood, obtained in a trial of the OX40 agonist ivuxolimab. These receptors were taken from an adult with an advanced solid tumor such as melanoma, head and neck, liver or kidney cancer. The CDR3 runs from the conserved cysteine through the conserved F or W. The D gene is left open where the match is weak.

J: TRBJ2-1; V: TRBV18; D: TRBD1; CDR3: CASSPTGTGVGNEQFF
J: TRBJ1-1; V: TRBV27; D: NA; CDR3: CASSLGQGNTEAFF
J: TRBJ1-5; V: TRBV28; D: NA; CDR3: CASSGGSSNQPQHF
J: TRBJ2-7; V: TRBV18; D: TRBD2; CDR3: CASSPWGGPDEQYF
J: TRBJ2-7; V: TRBV5-1; D: NA; CDR3: CASSVGTVNYEQYF
J: TRBJ2-3; V: TRBV10-3; D: TRBD2; CDR3: CAISEPSSGGTTDTQYF
J: TRBJ2-5; V: TRBV6-5; D: NA; CDR3: CASSSGGDYQETQYF
J: TRBJ2-1; V: TRBV5-4; D: TRBD2; CDR3: CASSQSGLAGINEQFF
J: TRBJ1-1; V: TRBV2; D: TRBD1; CDR3: CASSAGQGALGTEAFF
J: TRBJ2-1; V: TRBV4-2; D: TRBD2; CDR3: CASSQEGSGIYNEQFF
J: TRBJ1-2; V: TRBV5-6; D: NA; CDR3: CASSPRGRYGYTF
J: TRBJ1-2; V: TRBV28; D: NA; CDR3: CASSMPFGGRNYGYTF
J: TRBJ2-5; V: TRBV11-3; D: TRBD2; CDR3: CASSPGLAGGQETQYF
J: TRBJ1-3; V: TRBV4-2; D: NA; CDR3: CASSQDAGRNLGNTIYF
J: TRBJ1-2; V: TRBV19; D: NA; CDR3: CASRGPGRKNGYTF
J: TRBJ1-3; V: TRBV4-1; D: NA; CDR3: CASSRPGTLGNTIYF
J: TRBJ1-2; V: TRBV6-1; D: NA; CDR3: CASSEGVDYGYTF
J: TRBJ1-4; V: TRBV6-4; D: TRBD1; CDR3: CASSETGQGNEKLFF
J: TRBJ2-3; V: TRBV7-9; D: NA; CDR3: CASSFSGGLTDTQYF
J: TRBJ1-5; V: TRBV28; D: NA; CDR3: CASSFWGQPQHF
J: TRBJ1-1; V: TRBV18; D: NA; CDR3: CASLLDRNTEAFF
J: TRBJ1-2; V: TRBV28; D: NA; CDR3: CASSQLARTPPYGYTF
J: TRBJ2-1; V: TRBV28; D: TRBD2; CDR3: CASRLTSGSYNEQFF
J: TRBJ1-5; V: TRBV30; D: NA; CDR3: CAWSVTGIQPQHF
J: TRBJ2-7; V: TRBV28; D: TRBD1; CDR3: CASMTGQGVYEQYF
J: TRBJ1-1; V: TRBV5-1; D: TRBD1; CDR3: CASSTKTGQGSTNTEAFF
J: TRBJ2-2; V: TRBV11-2; D: NA; CDR3: CASSSPASRAGELFF
J: TRBJ1-3; V: TRBV19; D: NA; CDR3: CASSPGRISGNTIYF
J: TRBJ1-1; V: TRBV7-2; D: NA; CDR3: CASSSRREAFF
J: TRBJ1-1; V: TRBV18; D: TRBD1; CDR3: CASSPGQGSNTEAFF
J: TRBJ1-5; V: TRBV5-4; D: NA; CDR3: CASSLWGNQPQHF
J: TRBJ2-7; V: TRBV5-1; D: NA; CDR3: CASSLGRVGEQYF
J: TRBJ2-7; V: TRBV6-5; D: NA; CDR3: CASSPTPRGNEQYF
J: TRBJ2-7; V: TRBV25-1; D: NA; CDR3: CASSEFPRYIYRSEQYF
J: TRBJ2-2; V: TRBV19; D: NA; CDR3: CASFQRVTGPGELFF
J: TRBJ2-5; V: TRBV19; D: TRBD1; CDR3: CASSTGQGHQETQYF
J: TRBJ2-7; V: TRBV10-3; D: NA; CDR3: CAISAGRVSYEQYF
J: TRBJ1-6; V: TRBV30; D: NA; CDR3: CAWRGLYNSPLHF
J: TRBJ2-3; V: TRBV10-2; D: NA; CDR3: CASSDGQGPDTQYF
J: TRBJ1-2; V: TRBV28; D: TRBD1; CDR3: CASSDGTGRTYGYTF
J: TRBJ2-5; V: TRBV5-1; D: NA; CDR3: CASSLVGGIQETQYF
J: TRBJ1-1; V: TRBV4-2; D: TRBD1; CDR3: CASSQDQGAKPEAFF
J: TRBJ2-5; V: TRBV4-2; D: NA; CDR3: CASSREPGLEETQYF
J: TRBJ1-4; V: TRBV19; D: TRBD1; CDR3: CASAGQGAYEKLFF
J: TRBJ2-1; V: TRBV5-1; D: TRBD2; CDR3: CASSLPGLAESDEQFF
J: TRBJ2-1; V: TRBV19; D: NA; CDR3: CASSSQGRGNEQFF